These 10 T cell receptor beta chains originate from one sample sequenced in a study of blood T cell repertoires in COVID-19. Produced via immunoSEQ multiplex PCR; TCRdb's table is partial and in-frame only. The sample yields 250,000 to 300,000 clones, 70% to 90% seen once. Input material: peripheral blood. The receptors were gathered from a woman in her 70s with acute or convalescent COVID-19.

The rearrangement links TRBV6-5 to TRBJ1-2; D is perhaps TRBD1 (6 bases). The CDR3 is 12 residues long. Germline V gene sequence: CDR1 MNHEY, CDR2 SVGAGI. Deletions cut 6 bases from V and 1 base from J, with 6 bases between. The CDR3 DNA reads TGTGCCAGCAGGGACAGTAACTATGGCTACACCTTC. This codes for CASRDSNYGYTF.

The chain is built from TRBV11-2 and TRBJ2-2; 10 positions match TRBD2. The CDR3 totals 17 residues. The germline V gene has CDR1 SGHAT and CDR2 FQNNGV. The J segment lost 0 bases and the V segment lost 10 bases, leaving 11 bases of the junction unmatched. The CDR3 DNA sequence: TGTGCCACAAGGCCTAGCGGGGGTAGCGCGAACACCGGGGAGCTGTTTTTT. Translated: CATRPSGGSANTGELFF. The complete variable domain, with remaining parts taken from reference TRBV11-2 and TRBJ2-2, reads EAGVAQSPRYKIIEKRQSVAFWCNPISGHATLYWYQQILGQGPKLLIQFQNNGVVDDSQLPKDRFSAERLKGVDSTLKIQPAKLEDSAVYLCATRPSGGSANTGELFFGEGSRLTVL.

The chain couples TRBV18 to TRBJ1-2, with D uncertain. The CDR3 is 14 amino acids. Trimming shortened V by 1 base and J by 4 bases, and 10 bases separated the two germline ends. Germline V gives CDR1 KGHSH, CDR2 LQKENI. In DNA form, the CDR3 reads TGTGCCAGCTCACCACAATCACTCATCTATGGCTACACCTTC. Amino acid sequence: CASSPQSLIYGYTF.

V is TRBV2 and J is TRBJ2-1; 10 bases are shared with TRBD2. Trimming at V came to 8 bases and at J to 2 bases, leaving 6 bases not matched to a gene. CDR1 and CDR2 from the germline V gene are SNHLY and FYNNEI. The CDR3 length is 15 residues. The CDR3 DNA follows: TGTGCCAGCCGAGTAACTAGCGGGGCCTACAATGAGCAGTTCTTC. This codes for CASRVTSGAYNEQFF. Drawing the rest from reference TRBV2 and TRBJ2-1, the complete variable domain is EPEVTQTPSHQVTQMGQEVILRCVPISNHLYFYWYRQILGQKVEFLVSFYNNEISEKSEIFDDQFSVERPDGSNFTLKIRSTKLEDSAMYFCASRVTSGAYNEQFFGPGTRLTVL.

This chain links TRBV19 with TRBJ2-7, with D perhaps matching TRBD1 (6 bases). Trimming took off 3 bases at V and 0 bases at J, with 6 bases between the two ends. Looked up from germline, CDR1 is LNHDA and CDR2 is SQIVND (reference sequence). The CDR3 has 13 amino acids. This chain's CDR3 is CASSMGASYEQYF. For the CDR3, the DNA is TGTGCCAGTAGTATGGGGGCCTCCTACGAGCAGTACTTC.

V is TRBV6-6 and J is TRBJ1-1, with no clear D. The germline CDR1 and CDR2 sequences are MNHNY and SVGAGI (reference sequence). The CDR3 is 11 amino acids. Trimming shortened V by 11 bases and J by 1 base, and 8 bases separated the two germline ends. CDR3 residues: CAVRQNTEAFF. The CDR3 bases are TGTGCCGTCCGACAGAACACTGAAGCTTTCTTT.

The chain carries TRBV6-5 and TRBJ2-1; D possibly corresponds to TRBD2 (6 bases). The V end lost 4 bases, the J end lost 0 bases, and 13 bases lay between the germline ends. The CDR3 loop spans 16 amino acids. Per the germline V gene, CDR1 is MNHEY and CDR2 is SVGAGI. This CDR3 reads CASSSSAGSSYNEQFF. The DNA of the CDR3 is TGTGCCAGCAGTTCTTCCGCGGGGAGCTCCTACAATGAGCAGTTCTTC.

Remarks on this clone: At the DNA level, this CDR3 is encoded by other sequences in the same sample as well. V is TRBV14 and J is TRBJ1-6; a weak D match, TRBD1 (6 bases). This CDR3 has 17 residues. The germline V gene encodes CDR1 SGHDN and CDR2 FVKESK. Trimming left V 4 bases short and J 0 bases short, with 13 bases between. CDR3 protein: CASSRRGGSSYNSPLHF. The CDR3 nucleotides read TGTGCCAGCAGCCGGAGGGGGGGGAGCTCCTATAATTCACCCCTCCACTTT.

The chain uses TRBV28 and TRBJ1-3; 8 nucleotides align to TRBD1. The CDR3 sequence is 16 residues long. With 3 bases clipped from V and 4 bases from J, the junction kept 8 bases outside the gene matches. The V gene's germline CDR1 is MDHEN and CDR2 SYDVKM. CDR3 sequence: CASSFPGQGAGNTIYF. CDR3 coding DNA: TGTGCCAGCAGTTTCCCCGGACAGGGAGCGGGAAACACCATATATTTT. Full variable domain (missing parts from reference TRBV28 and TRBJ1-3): DVKVTQSSRYLVKRTGEKVFLECVQDMDHENMFWYRQDPGLGLRLIYFSYDVKMKEKGDIPEGYSVSREKKERFSLILESASTNQTSMYLCASSFPGQGAGNTIYFGEGSWLTVV.

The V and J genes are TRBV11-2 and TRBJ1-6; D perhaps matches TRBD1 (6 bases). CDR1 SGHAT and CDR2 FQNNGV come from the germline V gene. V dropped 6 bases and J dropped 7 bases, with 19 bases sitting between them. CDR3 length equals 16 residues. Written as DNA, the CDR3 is TGTGCCAGCAGTTATACAGGGAAATGGACCAATTCACCCCTCCACTTT. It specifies CASSYTGKWTNSPLHF.